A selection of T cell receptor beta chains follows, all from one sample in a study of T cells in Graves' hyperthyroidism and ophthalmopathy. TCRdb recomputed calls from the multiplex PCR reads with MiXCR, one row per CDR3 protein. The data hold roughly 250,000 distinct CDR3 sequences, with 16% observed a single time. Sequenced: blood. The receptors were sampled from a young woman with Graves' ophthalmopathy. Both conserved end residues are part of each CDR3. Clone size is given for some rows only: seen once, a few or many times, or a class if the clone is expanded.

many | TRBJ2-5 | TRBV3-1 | CASSHRGLEETQYF
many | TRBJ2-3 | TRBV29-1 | CSVEDSDTQYF
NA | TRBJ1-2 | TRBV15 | CATSRDRTGPSYGYTF
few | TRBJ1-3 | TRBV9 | CASSGDGDGNTIYF
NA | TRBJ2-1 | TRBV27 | CASGTVGSYNEQFF
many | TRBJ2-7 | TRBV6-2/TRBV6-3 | CASSPTSVSSYEQYF
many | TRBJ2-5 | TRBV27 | CASSFSTGARGTQYF
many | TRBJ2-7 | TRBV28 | CASTGRVHYEQYF
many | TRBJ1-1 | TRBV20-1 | CSAIQSSLNTEAFF
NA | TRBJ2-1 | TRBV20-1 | CSAGLAGYRNEQFF
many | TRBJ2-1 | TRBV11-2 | CASSLGLAGIHYNEQFF
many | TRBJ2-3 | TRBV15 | CATSLNTDTQYF
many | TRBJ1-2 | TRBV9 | CASSVGGTGGTYGYTF
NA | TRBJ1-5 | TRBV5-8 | CASSLETGARNQPQHF
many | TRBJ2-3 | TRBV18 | CASSPPGVTDTQYF
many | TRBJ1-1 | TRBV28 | CASSEGGDSTEAFF
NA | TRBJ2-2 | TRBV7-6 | CASSKYRGNTGELFF
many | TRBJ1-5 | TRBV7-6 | CASSYTVERPQHF
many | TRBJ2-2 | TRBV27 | CASFKAGGTGELFF
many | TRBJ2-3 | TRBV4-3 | CASSQFGLARTDTQYF
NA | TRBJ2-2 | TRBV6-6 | CASSYSVQGIGELFF
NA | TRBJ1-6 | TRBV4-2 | CASAVQGVVSPLHF
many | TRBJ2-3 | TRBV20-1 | CSARTSGNTQYF
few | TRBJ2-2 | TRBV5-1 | CASEPMGRPATGELFF
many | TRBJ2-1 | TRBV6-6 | CASSYSPDRSYNEQFF
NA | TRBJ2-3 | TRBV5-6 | CASSLASGVVTDTQYF
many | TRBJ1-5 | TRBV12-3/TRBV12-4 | CASSLVGQPQHF
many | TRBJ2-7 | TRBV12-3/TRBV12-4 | CASSLQGGKQYF
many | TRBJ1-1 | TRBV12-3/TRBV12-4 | CASSSGVTDTEAFF
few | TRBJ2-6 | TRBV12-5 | CASAAYGSGANVLTF
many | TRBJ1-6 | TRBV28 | CASSLLGNSPLHF